This TCR beta chain was recorded in a study of cytomegalovirus exposure and HLA in healthy donors. Findings of the study overall: About 150 TCR beta chains were listed as cytomegalovirus-associated. Later analysis revealed greater clonal expansion in HLA-associated TCR beta chains than in equally common others. Sequencing had likely introduced a cluster of highly shared sequence variants as an artifact. Later work associated fewer than 20,000 TCR beta sequences with HLA alleles at 0.05 false discovery rate.

PCR involved 60 Vbeta and 13 Jbeta primers. Sequencing was performed with immunoSEQ multiplex PCR; in TCRdb, only in-frame clones are kept and a portion is missing. The sample has around 140,000 clones, approximately 80% seen once; the top ten hold 2% to 2.5%. On this clone: Its specificity is unknown.

The CDR3 spans 17 residues. J gave up 15 bases and V 5 bases, and 23 bases lay outside the gene matches. Germline lookup yields CDR1 SGHVS and CDR2 FNYEAQ. The TCR originated in a woman aged 18-35 years in good health and CMV-seropositive. The sample taken for sequencing was PBMCs. V is TRBV7-6 and J is TRBJ2-3; TRBD2 matches at 10 bases. The CDR3 is CASSPRTSGVPRLDLYF. CDR3 nucleotides: TGTGCCAGCAGCCCCCGTACTAGCGGGGTACCGCGCTTAGACCTCTATTTT.